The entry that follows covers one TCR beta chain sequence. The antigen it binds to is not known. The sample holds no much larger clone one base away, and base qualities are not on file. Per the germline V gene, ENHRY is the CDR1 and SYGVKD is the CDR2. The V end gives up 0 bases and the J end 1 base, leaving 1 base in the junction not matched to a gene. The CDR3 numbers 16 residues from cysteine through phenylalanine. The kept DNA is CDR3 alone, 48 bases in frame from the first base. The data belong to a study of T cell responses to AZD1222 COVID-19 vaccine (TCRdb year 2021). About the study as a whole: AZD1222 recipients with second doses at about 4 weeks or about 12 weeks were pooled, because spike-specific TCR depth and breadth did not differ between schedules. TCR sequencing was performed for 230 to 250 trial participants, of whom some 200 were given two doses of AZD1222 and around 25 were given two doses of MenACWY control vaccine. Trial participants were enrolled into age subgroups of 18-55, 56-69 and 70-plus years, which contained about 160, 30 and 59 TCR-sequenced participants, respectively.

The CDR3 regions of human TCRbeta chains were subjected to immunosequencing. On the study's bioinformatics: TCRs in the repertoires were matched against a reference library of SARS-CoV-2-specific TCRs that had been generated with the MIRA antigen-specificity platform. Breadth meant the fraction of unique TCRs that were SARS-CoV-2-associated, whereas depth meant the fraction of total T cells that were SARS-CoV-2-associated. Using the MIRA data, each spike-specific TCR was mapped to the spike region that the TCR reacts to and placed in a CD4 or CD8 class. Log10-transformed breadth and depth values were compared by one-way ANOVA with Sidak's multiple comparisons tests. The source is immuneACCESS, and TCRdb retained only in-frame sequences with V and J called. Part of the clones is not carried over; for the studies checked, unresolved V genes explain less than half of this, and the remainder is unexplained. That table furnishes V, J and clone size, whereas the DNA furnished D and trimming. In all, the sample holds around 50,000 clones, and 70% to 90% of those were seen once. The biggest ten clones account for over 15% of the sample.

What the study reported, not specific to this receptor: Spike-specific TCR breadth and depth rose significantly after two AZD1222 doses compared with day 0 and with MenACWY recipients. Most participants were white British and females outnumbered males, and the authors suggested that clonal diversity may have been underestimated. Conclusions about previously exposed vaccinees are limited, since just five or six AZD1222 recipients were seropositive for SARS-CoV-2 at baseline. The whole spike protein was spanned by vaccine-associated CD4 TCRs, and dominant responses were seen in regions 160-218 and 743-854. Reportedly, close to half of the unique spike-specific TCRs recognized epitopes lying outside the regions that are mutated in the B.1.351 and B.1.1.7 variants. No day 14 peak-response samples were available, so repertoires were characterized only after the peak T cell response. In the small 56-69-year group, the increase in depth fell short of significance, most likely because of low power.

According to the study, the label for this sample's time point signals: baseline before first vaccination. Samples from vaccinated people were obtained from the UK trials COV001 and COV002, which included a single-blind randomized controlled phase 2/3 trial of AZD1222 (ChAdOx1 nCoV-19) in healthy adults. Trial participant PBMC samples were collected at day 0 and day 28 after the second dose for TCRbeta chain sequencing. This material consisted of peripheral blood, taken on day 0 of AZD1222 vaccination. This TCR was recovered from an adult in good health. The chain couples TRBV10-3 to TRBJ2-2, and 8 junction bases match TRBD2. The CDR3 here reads CAISESLAGNTGELFF. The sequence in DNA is TGTGCCATCAGTGAGTCGCTAGCGGGGAACACCGGGGAGCTGTTTTTT.